This entry lists 7 T cell receptor beta chains sequenced from one sample in a study of control samples from healthy donors and cancer patients. TCRdb keeps only in-frame clones here, not all; method: immunoSEQ multiplex PCR. The data show 150,000 to 200,000 clones, 90% seen once. Material: blood. Receptor source: a woman between 45 and 65 years old in good health.

The V and J genes are TRBV4-1 and TRBJ1-5; D is unclear. This CDR3 region has 14 residues. Germline loops: CDR1 MGHRA, CDR2 YSYEKL. Trimming stripped 0 bases from V and 9 bases from J, with 12 bases between. The CDR3 DNA is TGCGCCAGCAGCCAAGATCCCCAAGGACGGCCCCAGCATTTT. Translated, it gives CASSQDPQGRPQHF.

This chain uses TRBV23-1 with TRBJ2-6; 8 bases are shared with TRBD1. TRBV23-1 falls under the ORF class, with uncertain function. With V trimmed by 11 bases and J by 4 bases, 13 bases remained unmatched. The CDR3 loop spans 16 amino acids. CDR3: CAGSPGQETGANVLTF. CDR3 bases: TGCGCCGGGAGTCCGGGACAGGAAACCGGGGCCAACGTCCTGACTTTC.

V usage is TRBV12-3 or TRBV12-4 and J usage is TRBJ2-7; D unresolved. CDR3 length equals 13 residues. V was cut by 1 base and J by 7 bases, with 11 bases left in between. In DNA, the CDR3 is TGTGCCAGCAGTTTAGGGGTTCAGGCGGAGCAGTACTTC. Translated: CASSLGVQAEQYF.

The chain is built from TRBV3-1 (or the pseudogene TRBV3-2) and TRBJ2-1; D gene ambiguous. The CDR3 consists of 15 residues. Per germline, CDR1 LGHDT and CDR2 YNNKEL (reference sequence). Trimming cost V 0 bases and J 3 bases, with 9 bases left between them. CDR3 sequence (DNA): TGTGCCAGCAGCCAAGATCGAGGCAGCTACAATGAGCAGTTCTTC. It codes for CASSQDRGSYNEQFF.

This rearrangement joins TRBV6-5 to TRBJ2-4; D not resolved. From germline, CDR1 is MNHEY and CDR2 SVGAGI. This CDR3 has 15 residues. V was pared by 5 bases and J by 1 base, with 12 bases between. The CDR3 region has the DNA TGTGCCAGCAGTAGCCCTGAGGTGGCCAAAAACATTCAGTACTTC. The encoded protein is CASSSPEVAKNIQYF.

This chain links TRBV5-6 with TRBJ1-2, with D tentatively TRBD1 (6 bases). The germline V and J ends were trimmed by 0 bases and 4 bases, with 10 bases remaining between them. The germline CDR1 and CDR2 sequences are SGHDT and YYEEEE. CDR3 length: 14 residues. In DNA form, the CDR3 reads TGTGCCAGCAGCTTGGCAGGGGCCGGCTATGGCTACACCTTC. Translation gives CASSLAGAGYGYTF. The entire variable domain, with the rest obtained from reference TRBV5-6 and TRBJ1-2, is as follows: DAGVTQSPTHLIKTRGQQVTLRCSPKSGHDTVSWYQQALGQGPQFIFQYYEEEERQRGNFPDRFSGHQFPNYSSELNVNALLLGDSALYLCASSLAGAGYGYTFGSGTRLTVV.

This clone was picked up one time. This chain joins TRBV20-1 and TRBJ2-7, with no clear D. The CDR3 has 11 amino acids. Germline V lookup: CDR1 DFQATT, CDR2 SNEGSKA (reference sequence). V was clipped by 7 bases and J by 2 bases, with 9 bases between them. The CDR3 sequence: CSVRLAYEQYF. CDR3 in DNA: TGCAGTGTTCGGTTAGCCTACGAGCAGTACTTC.